Described below is a single TCR beta chain sequence and its context. The sample contains more than one DNA sequence encoding this CDR3. The data were produced by immunoSEQ multiplex PCR, yet TCRdb's version contains in-frame clones alone and is incomplete. The sample records hundreds of thousands of clones, approximately 84% being singletons. V lost 2 bases and J lost 0; bases outside the gene matches: 4. This CDR3 has 16 amino acids. The germline V gene has CDR1 MNHEY and CDR2 SMNVEV (reference sequence). This record comes from a study of cytomegalovirus exposure and HLA in healthy donors. The sequenced sample was PBMCs. J is TRBJ2-1 and V is TRBV27; 7 bases line up with TRBD2. This clonotype was sampled from a woman younger than 45 in good health and CMV-seropositive. CDR3 sequence: CASSLGAGSSYNEQFF. CDR3 in DNA: TGTGCCAGCAGTTTAGGAGCGGGGAGCTCCTACAATGAGCAGTTCTTC.